What follows describes a single T cell receptor (beta chain). Original analysis: The authors estimated nucleated cell counts from reference gene primer amplification. Libraries were prepared by immunoSEQ multiplex PCR; TCRdb keeps only in-frame clonotypes and omits some of them. V and J calls and clone size are those listed in that table; D and trimming were worked out from the DNA. The sample has 200,000 or so clones, over 75% seen once. Per the germline V gene, CDR1 is SGHRS and CDR2 is YFSETQ. V gave up 5 bases and J gave up 0 bases; unmatched junction bases: 5. This CDR3 comprises 15 residues. This specimen comes from a study of blood T cell repertoires in COVID-19. About the research overall: The United States, Italy and Spain provided the acute and convalescent COVID-19 samples.

The sequenced sample was peripheral blood. The receptor was isolated from a man aged 60 to 69 with acute or convalescent COVID-19. V is TRBV5-1 and J is TRBJ1-1; 9 bases are shared with TRBD1. Written as DNA, the CDR3 is TGCGCCAGCAGGGAGACAGGGGGAATGAACACTGAAGCTTTCTTT. Protein: CASRETGGMNTEAFF.